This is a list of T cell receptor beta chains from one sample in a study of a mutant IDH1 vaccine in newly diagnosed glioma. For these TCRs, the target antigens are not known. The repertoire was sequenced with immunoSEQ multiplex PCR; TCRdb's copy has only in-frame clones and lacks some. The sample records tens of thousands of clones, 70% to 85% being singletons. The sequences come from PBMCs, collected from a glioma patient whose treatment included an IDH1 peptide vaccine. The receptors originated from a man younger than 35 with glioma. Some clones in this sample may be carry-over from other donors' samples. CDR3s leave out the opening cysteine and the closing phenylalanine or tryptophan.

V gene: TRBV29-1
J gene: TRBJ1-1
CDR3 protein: SVGLMNTEAF

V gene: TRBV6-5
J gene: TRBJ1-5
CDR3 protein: ASGRINQPQH

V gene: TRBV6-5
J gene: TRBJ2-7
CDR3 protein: ASGKGGSTYEQY

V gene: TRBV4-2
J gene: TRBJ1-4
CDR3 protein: ASSQPYGGGKLF

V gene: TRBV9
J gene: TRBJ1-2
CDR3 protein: ASSGSGTSLNGYT

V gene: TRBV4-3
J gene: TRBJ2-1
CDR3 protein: ASSQDRGTNNEQF

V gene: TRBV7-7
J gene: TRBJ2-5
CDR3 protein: ASSATGAGETQY

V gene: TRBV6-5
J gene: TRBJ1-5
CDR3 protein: ASSPKSGNQPQH

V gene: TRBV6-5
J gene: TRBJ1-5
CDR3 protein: ASSYSNRVVNQPQH

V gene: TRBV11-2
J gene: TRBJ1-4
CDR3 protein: ASSFVTGQLF

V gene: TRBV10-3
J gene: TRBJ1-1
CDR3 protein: AISEPRQPNTEAF

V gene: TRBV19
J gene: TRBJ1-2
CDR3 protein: ASSGLGQGRSYGYT

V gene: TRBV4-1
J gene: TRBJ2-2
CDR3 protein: ASSQERLAGELF

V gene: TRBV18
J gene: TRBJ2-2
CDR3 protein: ASSPGQGFTGELF

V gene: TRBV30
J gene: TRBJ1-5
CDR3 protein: AWSVTGTASLGNQPQH

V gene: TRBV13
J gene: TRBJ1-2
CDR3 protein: ASSSDKNYGYT

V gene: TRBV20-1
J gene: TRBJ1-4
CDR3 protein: SGGNEKLF

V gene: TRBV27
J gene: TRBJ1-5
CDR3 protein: ASSSRNQPQH

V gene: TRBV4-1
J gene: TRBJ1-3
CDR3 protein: ASSQVDLGDTIY

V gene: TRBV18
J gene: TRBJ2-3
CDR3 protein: ASSLPGTGDTQY

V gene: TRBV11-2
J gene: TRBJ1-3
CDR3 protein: ASSLLGSPGNTIY

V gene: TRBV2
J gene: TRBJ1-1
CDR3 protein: ASRRTENTEAF

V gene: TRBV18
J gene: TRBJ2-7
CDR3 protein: ASSHGQRIYEQY

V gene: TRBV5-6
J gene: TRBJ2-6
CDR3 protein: ASSIDSSGANVLT

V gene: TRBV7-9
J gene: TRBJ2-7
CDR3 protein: ASSPPTGAYEQY

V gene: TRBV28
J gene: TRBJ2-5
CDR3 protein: ASSPLRDRDHQETQY

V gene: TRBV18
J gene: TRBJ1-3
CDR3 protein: ASSPSAVSGNTIY

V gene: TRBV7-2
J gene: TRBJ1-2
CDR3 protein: ASSGSGQAGYGYT

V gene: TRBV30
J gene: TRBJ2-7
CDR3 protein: AWSIGGVNYEQY

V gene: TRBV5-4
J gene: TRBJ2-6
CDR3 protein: ASSLQSGANVLT

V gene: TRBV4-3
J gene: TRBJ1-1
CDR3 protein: ASSQGQGLTEAF

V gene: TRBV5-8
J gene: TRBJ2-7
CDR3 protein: ASSFWQGATYEQY

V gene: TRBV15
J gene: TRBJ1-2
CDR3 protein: ATSRDLIKRISYT

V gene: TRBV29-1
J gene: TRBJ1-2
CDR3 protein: SVISWDRGGGYT

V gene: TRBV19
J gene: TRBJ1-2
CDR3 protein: ASRPGQGIYGYT

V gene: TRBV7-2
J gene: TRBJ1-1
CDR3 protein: ASSLRGLGTEAF

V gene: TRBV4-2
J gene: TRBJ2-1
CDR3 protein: ASSQARTARNNEQF

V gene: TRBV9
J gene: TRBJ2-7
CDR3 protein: ASSSQPGTRGEQY

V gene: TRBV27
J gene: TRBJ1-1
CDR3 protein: ASRPAIHTEAF